The 10 T cell receptor beta chains listed next were all sequenced from one sample in a study of a mutant IDH1 vaccine in newly diagnosed glioma. Their antigen targets remain unknown. TCRdb's table, derived via immunoSEQ multiplex PCR, lists solely in-frame clones and lacks some. The sample yields 50,000 to 60,000 clones, approximately 80% seen once. Stated time point: week 23, last vaccination. Each vaccine dose was 300 ug of mutant IDH1 20-mer peptide, with topical imiquimod. The sample consisted of PBMCs, taken from a glioma patient whose treatment included an IDH1 peptide vaccine. All receptors come from a man aged 40-49 years with glioma.

The chain carries TRBV6-6 and TRBJ1-5; the D gene is possibly TRBD1 (5 bases). Trimming stripped 6 bases from V and 5 bases from J, with 11 bases between. Germline V CDR1 and CDR2: MNHNY, SVGAGI (reference sequence). CDR3 size: 13 residues. The CDR3 spells CASSGAQDQPQHF. The CDR3, as DNA: TGTGCCAGCAGCGGGGCCCAGGATCAGCCCCAGCATTTT.

This chain connects TRBV30 to TRBJ2-1; D might be TRBD1 or TRBD2, each matching 5 bases. V was clipped by 5 bases and J by 11 bases, with 16 bases between them. CDR3 size: 12 residues. Germline V CDR1 and CDR2: GTSNPN, SVGIG (reference sequence). The CDR3 sequence is CAWGRDWGKQFF. Written as DNA, the CDR3 is TGTGCCTGGGGAAGGGATTGGGGGAAGCAGTTCTTC.

The chain combines TRBV5-1 with TRBJ2-5, with TRBD2 matching over 8 bases. With V trimmed by 0 bases and J by 4 bases, 8 bases remained unmatched. Per germline, CDR1 SGHRS and CDR2 YFSETQ. CDR3 size: 16 residues. CDR3 DNA: TGCGCCAGCAGCTTGGAACGGGGGGGGGCAGGAGAGACCCAGTACTTC. This gives the protein CASSLERGGAGETQYF.

The rearrangement joins TRBV7-2 to TRBJ2-6; TRBD1 is a possible D gene (7 bases). Trimming left V 4 bases short and J 4 bases short, with 17 bases between. CDR1 is SGHTA, CDR2 FQGNSA, per germline. This CDR3 is 17 amino acids long. The DNA for the CDR3 is TGTGCCAGCAGCTCCCAGGGGGGCGCGTCCGGGGCCAACGTCCTGACTTTC. Amino acids: CASSSQGGASGANVLTF.

This chain uses TRBV27 with TRBJ1-4; D gene uncertain. From germline, CDR1 is MNHEY and CDR2 SMNVEV (reference sequence). V gave up 6 bases and J gave up 11 bases, with 22 bases separating them. This CDR3 contains 15 residues. The CDR3 spells CASSPSALSLWKLFF. The DNA for the CDR3 is TGTGCCAGCAGCCCCTCGGCGCTATCCCTATGGAAACTGTTTTTT.

This clone appeared a single time. The CDR3 spells CASSYRSVGGYTF. CDR3 sequence (DNA): TGTGCCAGCAGCTACCGATCCGTAGGGGGCTACACCTTC. This sequence joins TRBV7-9 and TRBJ1-2, with no clear D. Per germline, CDR1 SEHNR and CDR2 FQNEAQ (reference sequence). The V and J ends lost 4 bases and 8 bases respectively, with 14 bases between them. The CDR3 has 13 amino acids. Together with reference TRBV7-9 and TRBJ1-2, the CDR3 gives the full variable domain: DTGVSQNPRHKITKRGQNVTFRCDPISEHNRLYWYRQTLGQGPEFLTYFQNEAQLEKSRLLSDRFSAERPKGSFSTLEIQRTEQGDSAMYLCASSYRSVGGYTFGSGTRLTVV.

DNA for the CDR3: TGTGCCAGCAGTGAACCTGGGGGGGTAAGACAGCCCCAGCATTTT. This sequence encodes CASSEPGGVRQPQHF. This chain joins TRBV6-1 and TRBJ1-5; D is perhaps TRBD1 (5 bases). CDR3 size: 15 residues. V was clipped by 2 bases and J by 7 bases, with 15 bases between them. Germline V lookup: CDR1 MNHNS, CDR2 SASEGT.

The rearrangement joins TRBV6-1 to TRBJ1-5; 7 nucleotides align to TRBD1. This CDR3 comprises 14 residues. V lost 4 bases and J lost 5; bases outside the gene matches: 5. Germline V lookup: CDR1 MNHNS, CDR2 SASEGT. CDR3 residues: CASSGTQGYQPQHF. The CDR3 region has the DNA TGTGCCAGCAGTGGAACACAGGGGTATCAGCCCCAGCATTTT.

This chain connects TRBV27 to TRBJ2-3; 7 bases are shared with TRBD1. The CDR3 is 15 amino acids. The junction had 9 bases not matched to a gene; V was cut back by 7 bases and J by 2 bases. The germline gives CDR1 MNHEY, CDR2 SMNVEV (reference sequence). The CDR3 is CASTQRGRPTDTQYF. CDR3 coding DNA: TGTGCCAGCACACAAAGGGGGCGACCCACAGATACGCAGTATTTT.

This clone was observed once. V is TRBV2 and J is TRBJ2-7; 8 bases are a match to TRBD1. Germline V gene lookup returns CDR1 SNHLY and CDR2 FYNNEI. CDR3 length: 14 residues. Germline trimming cut 6 bases from V and 6 bases from J; bases unmatched to any gene: 10. CDR3 DNA: TGTGCCAGCAGGCGGGGACAGGAGGTTTCCGAGCAGTACTTC. This encodes CASRRGQEVSEQYF.